Following are 3 T cell receptor beta chains from one sample sequenced in a study of cytomegalovirus exposure and HLA in healthy donors (dated by TCRdb to 2016 to 2017). The library was made by the immunoSEQ multiplex PCR assay. The multiplex PCR relied on a mix of 60 forward primers for TCR Vbeta segments and 13 reverse primers for TCR Jbeta segments. TCRdb stores this immuneACCESS table with in-frame sequences only. Part of the clones is absent; in the studies checked, under half of the shortfall reflects unresolved V genes, and no reason is known for the rest. This sample comprises around 150,000 clones, about 80% of them detected only once. The ten largest clones take up 0.55% to 0.8% of the sample. Sample: PBMCs. The receptors come from a male donor in good health and CMV-seronegative.

This rearrangement joins TRBV19 to TRBJ2-2; maybe TRBD1 (6 bases). Germline V gene sequence: CDR1 LNHDA, CDR2 SQIVND (reference sequence). V was clipped by 3 bases and J by 2 bases, with 13 bases between them. The CDR3 has 16 residues. The CDR3 here is CASSIVTGANTGELFF. The CDR3 DNA follows: TGTGCCAGTAGTATTGTGACAGGCGCCAACACCGGGGAGCTGTTTTTT.

V usage is TRBV7-2 and J usage is TRBJ1-5; D uncertain. V gave up 3 bases and J gave up 0 bases, with 9 bases separating them. Germline assignment: CDR1 SGHTA and CDR2 FQGNSA. CDR3 length equals 15 residues. The CDR3 reads CASSLTTLSNQPQHF. DNA for the CDR3: TGTGCCAGCAGCTTGACAACCCTTAGCAATCAGCCCCAGCATTTT. Full variable domain (outside the CDR3, taken from reference TRBV7-2 and TRBJ1-5): GAGVSQSPSNKVTEKGKDVELRCDPISGHTALYWYRQSLGQGLEFLIYFQGNSAPDKSGLPSDRFSAERTGGSVSTLTIQRTQQEDSAVYLCASSLTTLSNQPQHFGDGTRLSIL.

This clone was seen more than once but under ten times. V and J are TRBV19 and TRBJ1-5; perhaps TRBD1 as D (6 bases). This CDR3 has 15 residues. Germline assignment: CDR1 LNHDA and CDR2 SQIVND (reference sequence). Trimming removed 6 bases from V and 3 bases from J, with 15 bases in between. The CDR3 coding sequence is TGTGCCAGTAGCCCCGGGACAACACACAATCAGCCCCAGCATTTT. As protein: CASSPGTTHNQPQHF. The entire variable domain, with the rest obtained from reference TRBV19 and TRBJ1-5, is as follows: DGGITQSPKYLFRKEGQNVTLSCEQNLNHDAMYWYRQDPGQGLRLIYYSQIVNDFQKGDIAEGYSVSREKKESFPLTVTSAQKNPTAFYLCASSPGTTHNQPQHFGDGTRLSIL.